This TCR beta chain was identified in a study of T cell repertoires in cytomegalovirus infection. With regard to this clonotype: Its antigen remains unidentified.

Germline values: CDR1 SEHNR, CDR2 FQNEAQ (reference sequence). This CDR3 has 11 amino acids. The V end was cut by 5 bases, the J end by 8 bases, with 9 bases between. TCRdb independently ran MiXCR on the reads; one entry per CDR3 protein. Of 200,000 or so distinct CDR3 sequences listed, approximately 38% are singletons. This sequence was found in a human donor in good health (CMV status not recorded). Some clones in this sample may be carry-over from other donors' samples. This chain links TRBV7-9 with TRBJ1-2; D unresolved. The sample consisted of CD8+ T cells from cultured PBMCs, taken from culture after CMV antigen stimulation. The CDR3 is CASSVLEGYTF. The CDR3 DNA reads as TGTGCCAGCAGCGTACTAGAGGGCTACACCTTC.